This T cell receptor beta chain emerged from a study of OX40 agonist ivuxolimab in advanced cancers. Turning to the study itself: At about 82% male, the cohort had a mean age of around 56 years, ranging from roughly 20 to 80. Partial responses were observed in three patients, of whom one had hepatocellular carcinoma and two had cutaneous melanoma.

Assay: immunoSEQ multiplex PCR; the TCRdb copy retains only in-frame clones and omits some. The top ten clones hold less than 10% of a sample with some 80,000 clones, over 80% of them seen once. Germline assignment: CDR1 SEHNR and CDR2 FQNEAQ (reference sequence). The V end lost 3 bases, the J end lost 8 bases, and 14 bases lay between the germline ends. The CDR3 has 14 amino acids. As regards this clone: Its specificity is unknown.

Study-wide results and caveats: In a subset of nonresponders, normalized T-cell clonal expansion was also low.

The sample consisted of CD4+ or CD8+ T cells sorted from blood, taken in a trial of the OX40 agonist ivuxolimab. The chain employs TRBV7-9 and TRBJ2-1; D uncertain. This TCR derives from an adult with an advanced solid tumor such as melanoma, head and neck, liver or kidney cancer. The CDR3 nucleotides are TGTGCCAGCAGCTTTACGGCAGGCGGCTATGAGCAGTTCTTC. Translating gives CASSFTAGGYEQFF.